The 30 T cell receptor beta chains listed next were all sequenced from one sample in a study of blood T cells in healthy people across ages. The authors ran a second PCR of 7 to 11 cycles using a sample-barcoded 5' primer and a J-beta primer mix. TCRdb redid the calling of the 5' RACE reads with MiXCR, one entry per CDR3 protein. The repertoire has 750,000 to 950,000 distinct CDR3 sequences, about 48% of them found once; the top ten carry approximately 40%. The sequenced sample was blood. These receptors originate from an elderly man in good health.

The chain combines TRBV5-1 with TRBJ2-1; 10 bases fit TRBD2. Germline V lookup: CDR1 SGHRS, CDR2 YFSETQ. The CDR3 has 16 residues. The V gene end was trimmed by 4 bases and the J gene end by 3 bases; junction bases not matched to a gene: 7. As DNA, the CDR3 is TGCGCCAGCAGCCCAGGGGGGACTAGCGACTACAATGAGCAGTTCTTC. It codes for CASSPGGTSDYNEQFF.

This chain uses TRBV20-1 with TRBJ2-7; D not resolved. This CDR3 is built from 11 residues. Trimming removed 0 bases at V and 3 bases at J, with 3 bases between. CDR1 and CDR2 from the germline V gene are DFQATT and SNEGSKA (reference sequence). CDR3 residues: CSARDFYEQYF. CDR3 sequence (DNA): TGCAGTGCTAGAGACTTCTACGAGCAGTACTTC.

This chain uses TRBV28 with TRBJ1-2; 8 bases line up with TRBD1. CDR1 MDHEN and CDR2 SYDVKM come from the germline V gene. Losses at the gene ends were 6 bases for V and 3 bases for J; bases not matched to a gene: 3. CDR3 length equals 13 residues. CDR3: CASRDRDDYGYTF. The CDR3 DNA reads TGTGCCAGCAGGGACAGGGACGACTATGGCTACACCTTC.

V gene TRBV4-3 combines with J gene TRBJ2-5, with a weak D call TRBD2 (5 bases). The assigned J gene may be wrong: the sequence end matches TRBJ2-7 better. The germline CDR1 and CDR2 sequences are LGHNA and YSLEER. The CDR3 loop spans 14 amino acids. The CDR3 sequence is CASSQIGPRGEQYF. CDR3 bases: TGCGCCAGCAGCCAGATCGGACCCCGGGGCGAGCAGTACTTC.

This rearrangement joins TRBV10-3 to TRBJ1-2, with TRBD1 matching 9 bases. Germline-derived CDR1 and CDR2 are ENHRY and SYGVKD. This CDR3 region has 15 residues. J gave up 2 bases and V 3 bases, and 4 bases lay outside the gene matches. In nucleotides, the CDR3 is TGTGCCATCAGTGACGGACAGGGGAGGAACTATGGCTACACCTTC. Its protein product is CAISDGQGRNYGYTF.

Worth noting for this clonotype: Sequence at one end of the junction differs from germline and may be a read error. The chain employs TRBV12-3 or TRBV12-4 and TRBJ1-5; D unresolved. The CDR3 consists of 15 residues. This CDR3 reads CASSFSGESNQPRHF. The CDR3 DNA reads as TGTGCCAGCAGTTTTAGCGGGGAATCCAATCAGCCCCGGCATTTT.

This clonotype was counted a few times. The chain links TRBV12-3 or TRBV12-4 to TRBJ1-5; the match to TRBD1 covers 12 bases. Unmatched junction bases numbered 4, after V lost 3 bases and J lost 7 bases. The CDR3 runs to 15 residues. CDR3 bases: TGTGCCAGCAGTTTGGGACAGGGGGCTCAACAGCCCCAGCATTTT. As protein: CASSLGQGAQQPQHF.

The V gene is TRBV6-6, the J gene TRBJ2-5; tentative D call: TRBD1 (5 bases). This CDR3 spans 15 amino acids. V lost 2 bases and J lost 11, with 21 bases in between. Per the germline V gene, CDR1 is MNHNY and CDR2 is SVGAGI (reference sequence). This chain's CDR3 is CASSYGQGRLNEQYF. In DNA, the CDR3 is TGTGCCAGCAGTTACGGGCAGGGTCGTTTAAATGAGCAGTACTTC.

The chain has TRBV6-1 and TRBJ2-7; possibly TRBD1 or TRBD2 for D (6 bases each). The germline V gene encodes CDR1 MNHNS and CDR2 SASEGT. V was shortened by 8 bases and J by 0 bases, with 17 bases between the two germline ends. CDR3 length equals 15 residues. In DNA form, the CDR3 reads TGTGCCAGCGCCTTAGGGGGAGGCTTCTCCTACGAGCAGTACTTC. It translates to CASALGGGFSYEQYF.

This clonotype showed up just a few times. The CDR3 coding sequence is TGTGCCAGCAGCAACAGGGTCCCCTCCTACGAGCAGTACTTC. Encoded protein: CASSNRVPSYEQYF. The chain combines TRBV28 with TRBJ2-4; TRBD1 is a possible D gene (6 bases). The better agreement between TRBJ2-7 and the DNA end casts doubt on the J call. Germline CDR1 MDHEN, CDR2 SYDVKM. The CDR3 consists of 14 residues.

This clonotype was counted a few times. CDR3 bases: TGTGCCAGCAGTTTAGCGACCCTATCCTACGAGCAGTACTTC. It is translated as CASSLATLSYEQYF. This chain joins TRBV12-3 or TRBV12-4 and TRBJ2-7; D not resolved. The CDR3 length is 14 residues. With 0 bases removed from V and 1 base from J, the gap between germline ends came to 7 bases.

A word on this clonotype: With a much larger clone just one base away, this may be a read error. This chain uses TRBV12-3 or TRBV12-4 with TRBJ1-6; D remains ambiguous. V was clipped by 6 bases and J by 7 bases, with 10 bases between them. The CDR3 runs 13 residues. CDR3 protein: CASRRRVNSPLHF. For the CDR3, the DNA is TGTGCCAGCAGGCGCCGGGTCAATTCACCCCTCCACTTT.

CDR3 in DNA: TGCGCCAGCAGCGTGGGACAGAATAACTATGGCTACACCTTC. This codes for CASSVGQNNYGYTF. The rearrangement links TRBV5-1 to TRBJ1-2, with 7 bases identical to TRBD1. The ends lost 4 bases at V and 1 base at J; junction bases unmatched: 4. Germline V CDR1 and CDR2: SGHRS, YFSETQ. The CDR3 runs 14 residues.

The gene calls are TRBV5-1 and TRBJ2-7; either TRBD1 or TRBD2 may fit D (5 bases each). Between the trimmed V and J ends, which lost 0 bases and 5 bases, there was a span of 15 bases. This CDR3 comprises 15 residues. Germline assignment: CDR1 SGHRS and CDR2 YFSETQ. In DNA, the CDR3 is TGCGCCAGCAGCTTGGAGAGGGGCCCCTTGGACGAGCAGTACTTC. Translation: CASSLERGPLDEQYF.

The J gene is TRBJ2-1, the V gene TRBV20-1; TRBD2 aligns across 13 bases. This CDR3 has 16 amino acids. Looked up from germline, CDR1 is DFQATT and CDR2 is SNEGSKA (reference sequence). The V and J ends lost 6 bases and 4 bases, in that order; junction bases with no gene match: 9. CDR3: CSALGLAGVGYNEQFF. The CDR3 DNA reads TGCAGTGCACTTGGACTAGCGGGAGTAGGGTACAATGAGCAGTTCTTC.

The chain's CDR3 is CSVEVRTMNTEAFF. The CDR3 DNA reads TGCAGCGTTGAAGTCAGAACTATGAACACTGAAGCTTTCTTT. This rearrangement joins TRBV29-1 to TRBJ1-1, with D uncertain. Between the trimmed V and J ends, which lost 1 base and 0 bases, there was a span of 9 bases. The CDR3 is made up of 14 amino acids. In germline, CDR1 is SQVTM, CDR2 ANQGSEA.

J is TRBJ2-7 and V is TRBV7-3; TRBD1 matches 8 bases. The J call may be in error: the DNA end matches TRBJ2-5 better. The CDR3 extends over 17 amino acids. Germline loops: CDR1 SGHTA, CDR2 FQGTGA. The chain's CDR3 is CASSFGIRQGLGETQYF. The CDR3 bases are TGTGCCAGCAGCTTCGGTATTAGACAGGGGTTGGGGGAGACCCAGTACTTC.

The rearrangement links TRBV21-1 to TRBJ2-4; the table's D call, TRBD2, has no DNA check behind it. TRBV21-1 is given as a pseudogene. The CDR3 is 17 amino acids. CDR3 bases: TGTGCCAGCAGCAAAGAGAGGGAAGTCCCAGCCAAAAACATTCAGTACTTC. Translation: CASSKEREVPAKNIQYF.

The rearrangement joins TRBV5-1 to TRBJ2-3; 12 positions agree with TRBD1. J lost 14 bases, V lost 6 bases, and 28 bases had no gene match. This CDR3 has 19 amino acids. Germline V lookup: CDR1 SGHRS, CDR2 YFSETQ. The CDR3 region is CASNTGTGGTIKEHRYAYF. The CDR3 DNA follows: TGCGCCAGCAACACCGGGACAGGGGGCACAATAAAGGAGCACAGATACGCGTATTTT.

The V and J genes are TRBV20-1 and TRBJ1-5; D remains unclear. Trimming shortened V by 0 bases and J by 0 bases, and 15 bases separated the two germline ends. Germline CDR1 and CDR2: DFQATT and SNEGSKA (reference sequence). The CDR3 has 17 amino acids. CDR3 DNA: TGCAGTGCTAGAGACTATCCGGCGACACCTAGCAATCAGCCCCAGCATTTT. Translated: CSARDYPATPSNQPQHF.

The chain uses TRBV29-1 and TRBJ1-2, with D unclear. V was cut by 7 bases and J by 5 bases, with 20 bases left in between. This CDR3 is 14 amino acids long. Germline values: CDR1 SQVTM, CDR2 ANQGSEA. The CDR3 DNA sequence: TGCAGCGCGACTAACAGTATATCGGGGTATGGCTACACCTTC. Translation: CSATNSISGYGYTF.

The chain's CDR3 is CASSQGSRGRRGIQYF. The CDR3 DNA reads as TGTGCCAGCAGCCAAGGTTCGAGGGGGAGAAGAGGCATTCAGTACTTC. The chain carries TRBV3-1 and TRBJ2-7; perhaps TRBD1 as D (6 bases). The DNA end is a closer match to TRBJ2-4, so the J assignment may be wrong. Germline V CDR1 and CDR2: LGHDT, YNNKEL (reference sequence). The CDR3 has 16 amino acids.

Only a few counts were recorded for this clonotype. The CDR3 reads CSVGFLTSGRLSYNEQFF. As DNA, the CDR3 is TGCAGCGTTGGGTTCCTGACTAGCGGGAGGCTCTCCTACAATGAGCAGTTCTTC. The chain has TRBV29-1 and TRBJ2-1; 13 bases line up with TRBD2. V was pared by 4 bases and J by 0 bases, with 9 bases of the junction left unmatched. This CDR3 has 18 amino acids. Germline assignment: CDR1 SQVTM and CDR2 ANQGSEA.

This clonotype was observed once. The chain uses TRBV6-2 or TRBV6-3 and TRBJ2-3; 13 bases are a match to TRBD2. Germline CDR1 reads MNHEY; CDR2 reads SVGEGT. The V and J ends lost 10 bases and 14 bases, in that order; junction bases with no gene match: 12. The CDR3 has 13 amino acids. The CDR3 DNA sequence: TGTGCCACCCGGACTAGCGGGAGCGGATACGCGTATTTT. This sequence encodes CATRTSGSGYAYF.

The V and J genes are TRBV7-2 and TRBJ1-2, with a possible D match to TRBD1 (5 bases). The germline V gene has CDR1 SGHTA and CDR2 FQGNSA. CDR3 size: 14 residues. V was shortened by 5 bases and J by 7 bases, with 17 bases between the two germline ends. The CDR3 protein is CASSGQGPLSGYTF. In DNA, the CDR3 is TGTGCCAGCAGCGGCCAGGGACCCCTTTCTGGCTACACCTTC.

V and J are TRBV9 and TRBJ2-5; 8 bases fit TRBD1. CDR1 and CDR2 from the germline V gene are SGDLS and YYNGEE. V trimming: 4 bases; J trimming: 2 bases; junction bases outside the gene matches: 7. The CDR3 spans 15 residues. The CDR3 region is CASSPRQGWQETQYF. CDR3 bases: TGTGCCAGCAGCCCTCGACAGGGGTGGCAAGAGACCCAGTACTTC.

In regard to this clonotype: At one end the junction does not follow the germline gene, possibly because of a read error. The rearrangement links TRBV15 to TRBJ2-3; D remains unclear. Per the germline V gene, CDR1 is LNHNV and CDR2 is YYDKDF (reference sequence). The CDR3 loop spans 12 amino acids. The CDR3 is CAASRDDDTQYF. For the CDR3, the DNA is TGTGCCGCCAGCAGAGACGATGATACGCAGTATTTT.

This clonotype appeared a few times. The chain uses TRBV24-1 and TRBJ2-7; D is perhaps TRBD1 (5 bases). The germline V and J ends were trimmed by 6 bases and 11 bases, with 19 bases remaining between them. From germline, CDR1 is KGHDR and CDR2 SFDVKD. This CDR3 spans 13 amino acids. The CDR3 sequence: CATSSLGLGVKYF. The CDR3 nucleotides are TGTGCCACCAGTTCTTTGGGGCTTGGCGTGAAGTACTTC.

V gene TRBV20-1 combines with J gene TRBJ2-1; 11 bases fit TRBD2. Germline V gives CDR1 DFQATT, CDR2 SNEGSKA (reference sequence). V lost 6 bases and J lost 7; bases outside the gene matches: 11. This CDR3 comprises 15 residues. DNA for the CDR3: TGCAGTGCCCGGCCCCGGACTAGCGGGCGAAATGAGCAGTTCTTC. Protein sequence: CSARPRTSGRNEQFF.

The chain employs TRBV24-1 and TRBJ1-2; 8 nucleotides match TRBD1. CDR1 KGHDR and CDR2 SFDVKD come from the germline V gene. With 3 bases clipped from V and 9 bases from J, the junction kept 11 bases outside the gene matches. CDR3 length: 15 residues. CDR3: CATSDRSQGAGSYTF. The CDR3 region has the DNA TGTGCCACCAGTGATCGCTCTCAGGGGGCCGGGAGCTACACCTTC.